This TCR beta chain is from a study of blood T cell repertoires in COVID-19. Study details: In each case, the material was cDNA or gDNA derived from T cells, B-cell-depleted T cells, or PBMCs.

This clone was recorded only once. As processed by the authors: Nucleated cell counts were estimated from reference gene primer amplification. The data were produced by immunoSEQ multiplex PCR, yet TCRdb's version contains in-frame clones alone and is incomplete. V and J calls and clone size are given by that table; D and trimming were obtained from the DNA. Here the sample spans 60,000 to 80,000 clones, over 80% being singletons. This receptor was taken from a man between 50 and 59 years old with COVID-19, enrolled during active disease. The sequenced material came from peripheral blood.

CDR3 protein: CASSGQGRYEQYF. The CDR3, as DNA: TGTGCCAGCAGCGGACAGGGGAGGTACGAGCAGTACTTC. The chain is built from TRBV28 and TRBJ2-7; 9 positions match TRBD1. The CDR3 is 13 amino acids. The ends lost 6 bases at V and 4 bases at J; junction bases unmatched: 4. CDR1 and CDR2 from the germline V gene are MDHEN and SYDVKM.